This T cell receptor beta chain appears in the sequencing data of a study of T-cell memory formation after mild COVID-19. Findings of the study overall: A balance of CD4 and CD8 characterized clones contracting day 15 to 85, whereas later expanders leaned CD4+. Contracting CD4+ clones were located mainly in CM and EM, and CD8+ clones in EMRA. The appearance of some responding clones in pre-infection memory suggested that cross-reactive memory joined.

The authors produced TCR alpha and TCR beta cDNA libraries with sample barcodes and UMIs by 5'RACE using constant-segment primers. TCRdb recomputed calls from the 5' RACE reads with MiXCR, one row per CDR3 protein. The repertoire includes a few hundred thousand distinct CDR3 sequences, 16% of them detected once, and 20% to 25% sits in the top ten. In regard to this clonotype: Its antigen is not known.

V was pared by 5 bases and J by 6 bases, with 6 bases between. This CDR3 is 11 amino acids long. The germline gives CDR1 SEHNR, CDR2 FQNEAQ (reference sequence). Sequencing used PBMCs or a T cell subset sorted from them (not recorded which). The receptor was isolated from a man aged 18-30 years who had mild COVID-19 (a few samples of this study predate the infection). Cell type and time point are not known. This chain joins TRBV7-9 and TRBJ2-3; D uncertain. The chain's CDR3 is CASSTLDTQYF. CDR3 nucleotides: TGTGCCAGCAGCACATTGGATACGCAGTATTTT.